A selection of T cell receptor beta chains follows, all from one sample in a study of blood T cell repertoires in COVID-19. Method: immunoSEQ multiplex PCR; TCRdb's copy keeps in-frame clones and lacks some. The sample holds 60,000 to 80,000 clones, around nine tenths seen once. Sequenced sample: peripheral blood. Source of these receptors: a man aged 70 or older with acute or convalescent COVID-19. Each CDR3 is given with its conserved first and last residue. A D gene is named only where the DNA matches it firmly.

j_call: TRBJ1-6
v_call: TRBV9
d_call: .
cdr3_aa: CASSVTGKSSPLHF

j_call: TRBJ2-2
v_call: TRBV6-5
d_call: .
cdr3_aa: CASSYESVSVTGELFF

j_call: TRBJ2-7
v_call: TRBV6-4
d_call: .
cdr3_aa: CASSEQVPDSYEQYF

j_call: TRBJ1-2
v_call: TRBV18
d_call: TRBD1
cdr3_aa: CASTFLDRDYGYTF

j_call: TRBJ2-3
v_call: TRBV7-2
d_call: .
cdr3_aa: CASVGGGLITDTQYF

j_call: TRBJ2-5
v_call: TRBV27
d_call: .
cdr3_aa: CASSLSLRARETQYF

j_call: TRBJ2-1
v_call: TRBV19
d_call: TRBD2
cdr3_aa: CASSPSWRERNNEQFF

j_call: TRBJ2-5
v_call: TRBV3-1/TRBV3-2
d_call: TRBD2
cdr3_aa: CASSHMEGTSGEFRPHGTQYF

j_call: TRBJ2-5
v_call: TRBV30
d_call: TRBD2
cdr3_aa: CAWSDGSGSQTQYF

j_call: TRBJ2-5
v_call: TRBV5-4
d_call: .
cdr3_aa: CASGSANPQETQYF

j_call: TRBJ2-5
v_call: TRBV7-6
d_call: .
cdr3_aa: CAGVGRRNF

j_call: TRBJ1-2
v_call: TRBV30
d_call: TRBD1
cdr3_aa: CAIQGVRYTF

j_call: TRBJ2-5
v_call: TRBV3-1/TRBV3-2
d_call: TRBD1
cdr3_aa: CASSRNQGAGETQYF

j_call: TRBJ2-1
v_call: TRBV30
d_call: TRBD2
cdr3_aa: CAWSGLAGGGNEQFF

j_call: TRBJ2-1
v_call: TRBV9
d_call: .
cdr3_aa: CASSVGVTNEQFF

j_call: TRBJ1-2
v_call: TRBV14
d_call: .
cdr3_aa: CASSQVGYGYTF

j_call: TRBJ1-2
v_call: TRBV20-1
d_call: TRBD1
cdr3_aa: CSASPGTGLGYTF

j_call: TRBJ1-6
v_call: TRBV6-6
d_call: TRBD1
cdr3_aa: CAGQGADHNSPLHF

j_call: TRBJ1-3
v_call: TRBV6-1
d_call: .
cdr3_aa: CASSEAQGRADTIYF

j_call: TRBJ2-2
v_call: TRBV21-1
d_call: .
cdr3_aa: CASSRQMIGELFF

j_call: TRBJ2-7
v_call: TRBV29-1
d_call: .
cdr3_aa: CSVEKSTAVSYEQYF

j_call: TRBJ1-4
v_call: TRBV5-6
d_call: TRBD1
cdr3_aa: CASSAYGTANEKLFF